This TCR beta chain was obtained from a study of identical twins. This clonotype showed up many times. The antigen is not known. Overall study findings and caveats: While abundant cord blood beta clonotypes carried fewer insertions, memory repertoires showed no such pattern.

Using its own MiXCR run on the 5' RACE reads, TCRdb lists one record per CDR3 protein. Of hundreds of thousands of distinct CDR3 sequences in the sample, roughly 6% were seen once. Germline assignment: CDR1 MDHEN and CDR2 SYDVKM. This CDR3 has 14 residues. V was cut by 3 bases and J by 2 bases, with 9 bases left in between. This clonotype originated in a man between 18 and 29 years old in good health. This chain connects TRBV28 to TRBJ2-3; D uncertain. The sample consisted of naive T cells sorted from blood. The DNA for the CDR3 is TGTGCCAGCAGTTTCTTGGGGTCCACAGATACGCAGTATTTT. It translates to CASSFLGSTDTQYF.